Listed below are T cell receptor beta chains from one sample, sequenced in a study of identical twins. TCRdb called the 5' RACE reads again in MiXCR, with one record for every CDR3 protein. The table records 460,000 or so distinct CDR3 sequences, around 14% of them present only once. The same specimen was also included in a second study, on yellow fever vaccine responses in identical twins.

Sequenced material: CD4+ T cells sorted from blood. These receptors came from a woman between 18 and 29 years old in good health. The CDR3 runs from the conserved cysteine through the conserved F or W. The size field is filled for only some rows; it gives once, few, many or a size class.

-	TRBV28	TRBJ2-3	CASSEERTTDTQYF
few	TRBV7-6	TRBJ2-2	CASSLLREVGTGELFF
few	TRBV29-1	TRBJ1-1	CSVRRVEMNTEAFF
-	TRBV29-1	TRBJ2-7	CSVGDYEQYF
many	TRBV12-3/TRBV12-4	TRBJ2-3	CASSFSQVTDTQYF
few	TRBV12-3/TRBV12-4	TRBJ2-3	CATQGYSTDTQYF
-	TRBV28	TRBJ1-6	CASSADRESPLHF
few	TRBV6-1	TRBJ1-2	CASSLLFAGTGEGYTF
many	TRBV25-1	TRBJ1-2	CASSVTGSVSGYTF
-	TRBV5-1	TRBJ2-7	CASSSWTGASEQYF
-	TRBV11-1	TRBJ2-1	CASSFNLAGSYNEQFF
few	TRBV24-1	TRBJ2-1	CATSEAGLANEQFF
-	TRBV24-1	TRBJ2-7	CATSDPRDRGREQYF
-	TRBV7-2	TRBJ2-2	CASSFVNTGELFF
-	TRBV12-3/TRBV12-4	TRBJ2-7	CASSPNGAGLGMGQYF
-	TRBV29-1	TRBJ1-1	CSVEVYGVVTEAFF
-	TRBV20-1	TRBJ2-7	CSARDGARTYEQYF